Reported below is one T cell receptor beta chain. This specimen comes from a study of blood T cell repertoires in COVID-19. From germline, CDR1 is LGHDT and CDR2 YNNKEL (reference sequence). This CDR3 contains 14 residues. V dropped 3 bases and J dropped 7 bases, with 10 bases sitting between them. In the original workflow: Estimates of nucleated cell counts were drawn from the amplification of reference gene primers. Measured with immunoSEQ multiplex PCR; TCRdb has only the in-frame clones, and not every one. V, J and clone size are those of that table, while D and trimming were read from the DNA. The sample holds approximately 210,000 clones; around 89% are singletons and the top ten take 4% to 5.5%.

The receptor's source is a woman aged 40 to 55 with acute or convalescent COVID-19. This chain connects TRBV3-1 (or the pseudogene TRBV3-2) to TRBJ1-6; weak D call: TRBD1 (6 bases). Material: peripheral blood. The CDR3 nucleotides are TGTGCCAGCAGCCAGAACAGGGCGAATTCACCCCTCCACTTT. Translating gives CASSQNRANSPLHF.